In this sample, the clone carrying this T cell receptor (beta chain) turned up a few times. The data were obtained in a study of shared clonotypes between healthy human individuals. Repertoires were generated with immunoSEQ multiplex PCR, while TCRdb's copy carries only in-frame clones and drops some. The table lists about 1.1 million clones, about 84% of them singletons. There are 15 residues in the CDR3. J lost 9 bases, V lost 5 bases, and 12 bases had no gene match. Germline lookup yields CDR1 SGHVS and CDR2 FQNEAQ. The chain combines TRBV7-8 with TRBJ1-2; TRBD1 matches 10 bases. Sequencing used memory CD4+ T cells from PBMCs. Subset here: CD45RA-negative fraction. The sequence was collected from a man aged 18 to 29 in good health. Some clones in this sample may be carry-over from other donors' samples. The CDR3 DNA reads as TGTGCCAGCAGCCTCTCGACAGGGGGCCTTTCCCGCTACACCTTC. It translates to CASSLSTGGLSRYTF.